Shown below are 9 T cell receptor beta chains from a single sample sequenced in a study of blood T cell repertoires in COVID-19 (dated by TCRdb to about 2020). Libraries were made using the immunoSEQ multiplex PCR assay. TCRdb provides this immuneACCESS table in a form limited to in-frame rearrangements. Some clones are lacking; in checked studies, under half of them reflect an unresolved V gene, and why the rest are absent is not known. The sample table shows approximately 92,000 clones, and approximately 88% are seen once. The ten largest clones capture around 16% of the sample. Sequencing was carried out using peripheral blood. Receptor source: an older woman with COVID-19, enrolled during active disease.

The CDR3 region is CASSRQGLANYGYTF. CDR3 DNA sequence: TGTGCCAGCAGTCGGCAGGGACTAGCTAACTATGGCTACACCTTC. V and J are TRBV6-5 and TRBJ1-2; TRBD1 might be the D (5 bases). The ends were cut back, 5 bases at V and 0 bases at J, with 13 bases in the middle. The CDR3 is made up of 15 amino acids. CDR1 is MNHEY, CDR2 SVGAGI, per germline.

The V and J genes are TRBV19 and TRBJ2-4; 8 nucleotides match TRBD2. The CDR3 is made up of 17 amino acids. Per the germline V gene, CDR1 is LNHDA and CDR2 is SQIVND (reference sequence). The J segment lost 0 bases and the V segment lost 3 bases, leaving 7 bases of the junction unmatched. In DNA form, the CDR3 reads TGTGCCAGTAGTATCGGAACTCTAGCGGGAGCCAAAAACATTCAGTACTTC. Encoded protein: CASSIGTLAGAKNIQYF.

This clone was observed a handful of times. V usage is TRBV7-3 and J usage is TRBJ1-1, with D possibly matching TRBD1 (5 bases). V dropped 2 bases and J dropped 5 bases, with 9 bases sitting between them. This CDR3 region has 13 residues. CDR1 and CDR2 (germline): SGHTA, FQGTGA. This CDR3 is CASSLPAGTEAFF. Written as DNA, the CDR3 is TGTGCCAGCAGCTTACCGGCAGGGACTGAAGCTTTCTTT.

V gene TRBV12-3 or TRBV12-4 combines with J gene TRBJ2-1; D is unclear. This CDR3 has 12 amino acids. V was clipped by 5 bases and J by 4 bases, with 6 bases between them. The CDR3 sequence: CASSDTYNEQFF. The CDR3 DNA reads TGTGCCAGCAGTGACACGTACAATGAGCAGTTCTTC.

Only one count was recorded for this clone. The chain carries TRBV14 and TRBJ2-3, with D unresolved. The V and J ends lost 0 bases and 8 bases respectively, with 12 bases between them. The V gene's germline CDR1 is SGHDN and CDR2 FVKESK. The CDR3 sequence is 14 residues long. CDR3: CASSQDVPRGTQYF. The CDR3 nucleotides are TGTGCCAGCAGCCAAGATGTCCCTAGAGGTACGCAGTATTTT. Supplemented by reference TRBV14 and TRBJ2-3, the full variable domain reads EAGVTQFPSHSVIEKGQTVTLRCDPISGHDNLYWYRRVMGKEIKFLLHFVKESKQDESGMPNNRFLAERTGGTYSTLKVQPAELEDSGVYFCASSQDVPRGTQYFGPGTRLTVL.

The chain employs TRBV27 and TRBJ2-3, with 8 bases fitting TRBD2. Per germline, CDR1 MNHEY and CDR2 SMNVEV (reference sequence). With 6 bases clipped from V and 0 bases from J, the junction kept 11 bases outside the gene matches. The CDR3 extends over 17 amino acids. CDR3 nucleotide sequence: TGTGCCAGCAGGAAGGGGCGGGGGGCGATTAGCACAGATACGCAGTATTTT. As protein: CASRKGRGAISTDTQYF.

This chain uses TRBV29-1 with TRBJ2-3, with 10 positions matching TRBD1. The CDR3 runs to 14 residues. The V gene end was trimmed by 7 bases and the J gene end by 4 bases; junction bases not matched to a gene: 8. Germline V gene data show CDR1 as SQVTM and CDR2 as ANQGSEA. The CDR3 is CSGRDRGWADTQYF. The CDR3 coding sequence is TGCAGCGGTAGGGACAGGGGTTGGGCAGATACGCAGTATTTT.

The V gene is TRBV5-5, the J gene TRBJ2-1; D gene uncertain. The CDR3 is made up of 12 amino acids. Trimming removed 1 base from V and 7 bases from J, with 6 bases in between. Germline V gene lookup returns CDR1 SGHKS and CDR2 YYEKEE (reference sequence). This CDR3 is CASSLNLNEQFF. Here the CDR3 DNA reads TGTGCCAGCAGCTTGAACTTGAATGAGCAGTTCTTC. The whole variable domain, filled in from reference TRBV5-5 and TRBJ2-1, reads DAGVTQSPTHLIKTRGQQVTLRCSPISGHKSVSWYQQVLGQGPQFIFQYYEKEERGRGNFPDRFSARQFPNYSSELNVNALLLGDSALYLCASSLNLNEQFFGPGTRLTVL.

The chain joins TRBV7-9 to TRBJ2-2; TRBD1 agrees at 7 bases. This CDR3 has 15 amino acids. The junction had 5 bases not matched to a gene; V was cut back by 4 bases and J by 3 bases. The germline V gene encodes CDR1 SEHNR and CDR2 FQNEAQ (reference sequence). The CDR3 spells CASSSTTGYTGELFF. Here the CDR3 DNA reads TGTGCCAGCAGCTCAACGACAGGGTACACCGGGGAGCTGTTTTTT.